This T cell receptor beta chain was sequenced for a study of beta chain features in type 1 diabetes. It was via CD45RO/CCR7/CD25/CD127/CD95/CD27 that CD4+ naive, central memory, regulatory and stem cell-like memory cells were sorted. Germline values: CDR1 GTSNPN, CDR2 SVGIG (reference sequence). V dropped 2 bases and J dropped 0 bases, with 5 bases sitting between them. The CDR3 has 13 amino acids. General study findings and limits: Because the template was cDNA, high-expressing cells might be over-represented. In comparison with healthy donors, patients had naive, central memory and Treg TCRB repertoires that appeared more similar.

A note on this clone: What it binds is not known.

Expressed TCRB transcripts were sequenced after all isolated RNA was converted to cDNA. Only in-frame clones appear in the TCRdb table, and some are missing; sequencing was by immunoSEQ multiplex PCR. The sample holds hundreds of thousands of clones, over 10% seen once. The rearrangement links TRBV30 to TRBJ1-3; tentative D call: TRBD1 (5 bases). This receptor was obtained from a young man in good health. Sequencing was carried out using naive CD4+ T cells from blood. For the CDR3, the DNA is TGTGCCTGGAGTAGGGGCTCTGGAAACACCATATATTTT. This encodes CAWSRGSGNTIYF.